This TCR beta chain was observed in a study of blood T cell repertoires in COVID-19. The overall study: Material from acute and convalescent COVID-19 was sourced from the United States, Italy and Spain. Sample material is recorded as cDNA or gDNA derived from T cells, B-cell-depleted T cells, or PBMCs.

Germline values: CDR1 MNHNY, CDR2 SVGAGI (reference sequence). The CDR3 totals 12 residues. Trimming cost V 7 bases and J 7 bases, with 13 bases left between them. As processed by the authors: Reference gene primers were amplified, and this amplification served to estimate nucleated cell counts. TCRdb's table, derived via immunoSEQ multiplex PCR, lists solely in-frame clones and lacks some. V and J calls and clone size come straight from that table; D and trimming were deduced from the DNA. The table shows about 170,000 clones, with around 72% occurring only once. The clonotype was recovered from a woman of 80 years or more with acute or convalescent COVID-19. V is TRBV6-6 and J is TRBJ1-2; D perhaps matches TRBD1 (5 bases). The sequenced material came from peripheral blood. This CDR3 reads CASTPWDSGYTF. CDR3 nucleotides: TGTGCCAGCACCCCCTGGGACTCTGGCTACACCTTC.